This T cell receptor beta chain was recovered during a study of blood T cell repertoires in COVID-19. Study information: PBMCs, B-cell-depleted T cells, or T cells were the source of the cDNA or gDNA that made up the material.

Trimming at V came to 6 bases and at J to 8 bases, leaving 5 bases not matched to a gene. CDR1 and CDR2 from the germline V gene are MNHEY and SMNVEV (reference sequence). CDR3 length: 13 residues. Repertoires were generated with immunoSEQ multiplex PCR, while TCRdb's copy carries only in-frame clones and drops some. In the table there are over 45,000 clones, roughly 84% of which are singletons. Sequenced material: peripheral blood. The chain couples TRBV27 to TRBJ2-1, with 9 bases aligning to TRBD1. The sequence came from a man aged 50 or older with active COVID-19. The chain's CDR3 is CASSRDRVDEQFF. CDR3 DNA sequence: TGTGCCAGCAGCCGGGACAGGGTCGATGAGCAGTTCTTC.